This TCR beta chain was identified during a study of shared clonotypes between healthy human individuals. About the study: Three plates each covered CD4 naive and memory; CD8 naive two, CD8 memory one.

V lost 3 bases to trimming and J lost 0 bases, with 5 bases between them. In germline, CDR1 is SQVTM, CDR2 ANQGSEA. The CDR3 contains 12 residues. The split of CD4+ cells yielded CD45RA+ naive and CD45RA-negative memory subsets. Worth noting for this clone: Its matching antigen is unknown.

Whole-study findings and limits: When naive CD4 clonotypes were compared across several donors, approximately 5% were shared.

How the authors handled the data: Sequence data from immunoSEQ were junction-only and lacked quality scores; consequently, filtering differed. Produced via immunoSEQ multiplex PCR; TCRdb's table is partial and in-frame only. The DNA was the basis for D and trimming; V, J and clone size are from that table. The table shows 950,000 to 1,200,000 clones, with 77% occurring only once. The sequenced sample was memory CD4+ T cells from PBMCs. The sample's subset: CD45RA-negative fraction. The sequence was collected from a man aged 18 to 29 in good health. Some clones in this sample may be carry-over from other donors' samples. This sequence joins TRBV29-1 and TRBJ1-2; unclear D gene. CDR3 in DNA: TGCAGCGTTGAGGCAACTAACTATGGCTACACCTTC. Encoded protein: CSVEATNYGYTF.